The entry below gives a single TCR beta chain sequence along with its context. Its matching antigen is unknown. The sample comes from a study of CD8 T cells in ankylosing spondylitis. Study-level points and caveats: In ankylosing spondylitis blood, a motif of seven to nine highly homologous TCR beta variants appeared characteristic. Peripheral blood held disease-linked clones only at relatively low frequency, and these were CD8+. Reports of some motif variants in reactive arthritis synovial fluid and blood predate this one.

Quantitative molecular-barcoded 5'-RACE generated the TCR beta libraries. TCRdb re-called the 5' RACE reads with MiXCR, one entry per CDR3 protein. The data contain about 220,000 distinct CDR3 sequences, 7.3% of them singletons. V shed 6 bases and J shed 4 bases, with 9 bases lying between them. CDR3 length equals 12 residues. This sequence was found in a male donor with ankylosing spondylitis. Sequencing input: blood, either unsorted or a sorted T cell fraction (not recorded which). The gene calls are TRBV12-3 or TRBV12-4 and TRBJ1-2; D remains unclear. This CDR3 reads CASSHGLYGYTF. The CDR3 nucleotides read TGTGCCAGCAGCCACGGCCTCTATGGCTACACCTTC.